Listed below are T cell receptor beta chains from one sample, sequenced in a study of cytomegalovirus exposure and HLA in healthy donors. Libraries were prepared by immunoSEQ multiplex PCR; TCRdb keeps only in-frame clonotypes and omits some of them. The sample includes about 100,000 clones, roughly 82% of them seen just once. The sequenced material came from PBMCs. The receptors were sampled from a male donor in good health and CMV-seronegative. Each CDR3 is given with its conserved first and last residue. D genes are given only for firm matches. Not all rows give a size; the values are once, few, many and, for expanded clones, a class.

clone size: NA
D gene: NA
J gene: TRBJ2-6
V gene: TRBV29-1
CDR3 protein: CSVVSRTLGASSGANVLTF
CDR3 DNA: TGCAGCGTTGTCTCGAGGACCCTGGGGGCTAGCTCTGGGGCCAACGTCCTGACTTTC

clone size: NA
D gene: NA
J gene: TRBJ2-1
V gene: TRBV7-2
CDR3 protein: CASSLAGAFNEQFF
CDR3 DNA: TGTGCCAGCAGCTTAGCTGGGGCGTTCAATGAGCAGTTCTTC

clone size: NA
D gene: TRBD1
J gene: TRBJ1-5
V gene: TRBV4-1
CDR3 protein: CASSQAGQGAQPQHF
CDR3 DNA: TGCGCCAGCAGCCAAGCCGGGCAGGGGGCTCAGCCCCAGCATTTT

clone size: NA
D gene: NA
J gene: TRBJ2-3
V gene: TRBV18
CDR3 protein: CASSPWGDTDTQYF
CDR3 DNA: TGTGCCAGCTCACCTTGGGGAGACACAGATACGCAGTATTTT

clone size: NA
D gene: NA
J gene: TRBJ1-2
V gene: TRBV5-4
CDR3 protein: CASSLVGGSYGYTF
CDR3 DNA: TGTGCCAGCAGCTTGGTGGGGGGTAGCTATGGCTACACCTTC

clone size: NA
D gene: NA
J gene: TRBJ2-7
V gene: TRBV10-1
CDR3 protein: CASAGGALLEQYF
CDR3 DNA: TGCGCCTCCGCCGGCGGGGCGCTCCTCGAGCAGTACTTC

clone size: NA
D gene: NA
J gene: TRBJ2-3
V gene: TRBV5-4
CDR3 protein: CASSSFGSSDTQYF
CDR3 DNA: TGTGCCAGCAGCTCTTTCGGGAGCTCAGATACGCAGTATTTT

clone size: NA
D gene: TRBD1
J gene: TRBJ2-5
V gene: TRBV19
CDR3 protein: CASSPRARDSQETQYF
CDR3 DNA: TGTGCCAGTAGTCCTCGGGCCCGGGACAGCCAAGAGACCCAGTACTTC

clone size: NA
D gene: NA
J gene: TRBJ1-4
V gene: TRBV2
CDR3 protein: CASSVAGATNEKLFF
CDR3 DNA: TGTGCCAGCAGTGTGGCAGGCGCAACTAATGAAAAACTGTTTTTT

clone size: NA
D gene: NA
J gene: TRBJ2-7
V gene: TRBV6-1
CDR3 protein: CASSEKGTVFYEQYF
CDR3 DNA: TGTGCCAGCAGTGAAAAAGGAACAGTTTTCTACGAGCAGTACTTC

clone size: NA
D gene: TRBD2
J gene: TRBJ2-3
V gene: TRBV5-8
CDR3 protein: CARADSGRASDTQYF
CDR3 DNA: TGTGCCAGAGCGGACAGCGGGAGGGCGAGTGATACGCAGTATTTT

clone size: once
D gene: NA
J gene: TRBJ2-7
V gene: TRBV5-1
CDR3 protein: CASSPDSTTYEQYF
CDR3 DNA: TGCGCCAGCAGCCCGGACAGCACCACCTACGAGCAGTACTTC